This is a list of T cell receptor beta chains from one sample in a study of blood T cell repertoires in COVID-19. Only in-frame clones appear in the TCRdb table, and some are missing; sequencing was by immunoSEQ multiplex PCR. The data contain some 97,000 clones, roughly nine tenths of them singletons. Sequenced input: peripheral blood. The receptor source for this set is a man in his fifties with acute or convalescent COVID-19. Both conserved end residues are part of each CDR3. D genes are given only for firm matches. Size tells how often a clone was seen (once, few, many) or the class of an expanded clone, and some rows leave it out.

>TRBD2|TRBV19|NA|TRBJ2-2
TGTGCCAGTAGTATCAGATCTAGCGGGAGTAACACCGGGGAGCTGTTTTTT
CASSIRSSGSNTGELFF
>TRBD1|TRBV18|NA|TRBJ2-7
TGTGCCAGCTCACCCGGGACAGGGGCAGGCGAGCAGTACTTC
CASSPGTGAGEQYF
>TRBD1|TRBV2|NA|TRBJ2-7
TGTGCCGCCGGGGACAGTGTCTACGAGCAGTACTTC
CAAGDSVYEQYF
>NA|TRBV5-6|once|TRBJ2-5
TGTGCCAGCAGCTTGTACTCGTGGGCTTACGGCCAAGAGACCCAGTACTTC
CASSLYSWAYGQETQYF
>NA|TRBV12-5|once|TRBJ2-3
TGTGCTAGTGGTTTGGTTCCCGGGACTAGCACAGATACGCAGTATTTT
CASGLVPGTSTDTQYF
>NA|TRBV12-3/TRBV12-4|NA|TRBJ1-2
TGTGCCAGCAGTCCGTCCTCAACTGGTGGCTACACCTTC
CASSPSSTGGYTF
>NA|TRBV6-5|NA|TRBJ1-2
TGTGCCAGCAGTTACGGCCGCGCTCGGGCTAACTATGGCTACACCTTC
CASSYGRARANYGYTF
>TRBD2|TRBV10-1|NA|TRBJ2-2
TGCGCCAGCAGTGACCGACTAGCGGAATCGGGAACCGGGGAGCTGTTTTTT
CASSDRLAESGTGELFF
>TRBD1|TRBV14|NA|TRBJ2-7
TGTGCCAGCAGCGGATGGACAGGGCACAGCTACGAGCAGTACTTC
CASSGWTGHSYEQYF
>NA|TRBV30|NA|TRBJ2-7
TGTGCCTGGAGTGAACAACCGGGGTCGGGGTCCTACGAGCAGTACTTC
CAWSEQPGSGSYEQYF
>TRBD2|TRBV30|NA|TRBJ2-1
TGTGCCTGGAGTAAGGGACTAGCGGTTTACAATGAGCAGTTCTTC
CAWSKGLAVYNEQFF
>NA|TRBV1|NA|TRBJ2-7
TGCACCAGCAGCCCAGCTAGCTACGAGCAGTACTTC
CTSSPASYEQYF
>TRBD2|TRBV12-3/TRBV12-4|NA|TRBJ2-7
TGTGCCAGCAGTTTATCGCTAGCGGGCGAGCAGTACTTC
CASSLSLAGEQYF
>TRBD2|TRBV11-2|NA|TRBJ2-7
TGTGCCAGCAGCCCTCGGACTAGCTTTCCCTACGAGCAGTACTTC
CASSPRTSFPYEQYF
>NA|TRBV6-5|once|TRBJ2-1
TGTGCCAGCAGTTACAGTCAGGGGAAAGGCGAGCAGTTCTTC
CASSYSQGKGEQFF
>NA|TRBV19|NA|TRBJ2-1
TGTGCCAGTAGTATACCAGGAATGACCCCCTACAATGAGCAGTTCTTC
CASSIPGMTPYNEQFF
>TRBD2|TRBV30|NA|TRBJ2-1
TGTGCCTGGAGTACTGGACTAGCGGGATGGAATGAGCAGTTCTTC
CAWSTGLAGWNEQFF
>TRBD2|TRBV7-2|NA|TRBJ2-3
TGTGCCAGCAGCTTAAAGACTAGCGGGAGGGCTGCGGATACGCAGTATTTT
CASSLKTSGRAADTQYF
>TRBD2|TRBV4-1|NA|TRBJ2-3
TGCGCCAGCAGCCACGGGTTGATAGCGGGATGGAGTACAGATACGCAGTATTTT
CASSHGLIAGWSTDTQYF
>TRBD2|TRBV9|NA|TRBJ2-3
TGTGCCAGCAGCGTAGGAGGGACTAGCGTCACAGATACGCAGTATTTT
CASSVGGTSVTDTQYF
>NA|TRBV6-5|NA|TRBJ2-7
TGTGCCAGCAGTTCCTATCAGGGCGAGCAGTACTTC
CASSSYQGEQYF
>NA|TRBV28|NA|TRBJ1-2
TGTGCCAGCAGTTTCCCGGGGAGGGCCGACTATGGCTACACCTTC
CASSFPGRADYGYTF
>TRBD2|TRBV6-5|NA|TRBJ2-1
TGTGCCAGCAGTATAGCGGGAGCTCCCAATGAGCAGTTCTTC
CASSIAGAPNEQFF
>TRBD2|TRBV27|NA|TRBJ2-1
TGTGCCAGCAGTTCACGGGGGGGCTCCTACAATGAGCAGTTCTTC
CASSSRGGSYNEQFF
>NA|TRBV6-2/TRBV6-3|NA|TRBJ2-5
TGTGCCAGCAGTTACTCCCAGGAGACCCAGTACTTC
CASSYSQETQYF
>TRBD2|TRBV7-6|NA|TRBJ2-7
TGTGCCAGCAGCTTAGGCCCAGCGGGAGGATACGAGCAGTACTTC
CASSLGPAGGYEQYF
>TRBD1|TRBV6-1|NA|TRBJ1-2
TGTGCCAGCAGTGAGTCCCCTCAGGGATACAGGGGGCACGGCTACACCTTC
CASSESPQGYRGHGYTF
>NA|TRBV5-1|NA|TRBJ2-5
TGCGCCAGCAGCTTGGCCGTGGCTCCAGAGACCCAGTACTTC
CASSLAVAPETQYF
>TRBD1|TRBV7-9|NA|TRBJ2-7
TGTGCCAGCAGCTTAGAGCCAGGGGGCAGGGAGCAGTACTTC
CASSLEPGGREQYF
>TRBD1|TRBV30|NA|TRBJ1-3
TGTGCCTGGAGGGGAGTGGGACAGGGAGGAAACACCATATATTTT
CAWRGVGQGGNTIYF
>TRBD2|TRBV6-5|NA|TRBJ2-1
TGTGCCAGCACTAGAAGCGGGAAGGAGGCTGAGCAGTTCTTC
CASTRSGKEAEQFF
>NA|TRBV6-6|NA|TRBJ2-2
TGTGCCAGCAGTTACCCGGGGGTCGGGGAGCTGTTTTTT
CASSYPGVGELFF
>NA|TRBV9|NA|TRBJ1-6
TGTGCCAGCAGCGTAGAACAGGGCAATTCACCCCTCCACTTT
CASSVEQGNSPLHF
>NA|TRBV13|NA|TRBJ1-1
TGTGCCAGCAGCACCCTGGGCAGGGTAATGAACACTGAAGCTTTCTTT
CASSTLGRVMNTEAFF
>TRBD1|TRBV12-3/TRBV12-4|once|TRBJ1-2
TGTGCCAGCAGTTTGGGACAGGGAGATGGCTACACCTTC
CASSLGQGDGYTF
>TRBD2|TRBV2|NA|TRBJ2-5
TGTGCCAGCAGTACCGGACTAGCGGGAGGAGAGACCCAGTACTTC
CASSTGLAGGETQYF
>NA|TRBV29-1|NA|TRBJ2-3
TGCAGCGCCGAGAAGGACAGCGGCACAGATACGCAGTATTTT
CSAEKDSGTDTQYF
>NA|TRBV9|NA|TRBJ2-3
TGTGCCAGCAGCGTTTCCCCTACTAGCACAGATACGCAGTATTTT
CASSVSPTSTDTQYF
>TRBD1|TRBV5-1|NA|TRBJ2-4
TGCGCCAGTACGGGACAGGGAACCAGAAACATTCAGTACTTC
CASTGQGTRNIQYF
>TRBD2|TRBV27|once|TRBJ2-1
TGTGCCAGCAGTTTTTCAGCGGGAGACCACTACAATGAGCAGTTCTTC
CASSFSAGDHYNEQFF
>TRBD1|TRBV28|NA|TRBJ1-2
TGTGCCAGCAGTCGACAGGGGTCCTACACCTTC
CASSRQGSYTF
>NA|TRBV4-1|NA|TRBJ2-5
TGCGCCAGCAGTTCCAGCCAGGCGCCGTGGGAGACCCAGTACTTC
CASSSSQAPWETQYF